Described below is a single T cell receptor beta chain sequence and its context. Sequencing was performed with immunoSEQ multiplex PCR; in TCRdb, only in-frame clones are kept and a portion is missing. The sample lists about 270,000 clones, around 90% occurring once. The data stem from a study of blood T cell repertoires in COVID-19. On the study more broadly: Nucleic acid was either cDNA or gDNA, and it came from T cells, B-cell-depleted T cells, or PBMCs.

Trimming took 5 bases from V and 2 from J, leaving 16 bases between them. The CDR3 covers 15 residues. Germline V lookup: CDR1 MDHEN, CDR2 SYDVKM. The receptor was derived from a woman in her fifties or sixties who had recovered from COVID-19. The chain employs TRBV28 and TRBJ2-7; a possible D gene is TRBD2 (6 bases). The source material was PBMCs or T cells enriched from blood (not recorded which). The CDR3 reads CASSETGLKAYEQYF. The CDR3 coding sequence is TGTGCCAGCAGTGAAACGGGACTGAAAGCCTACGAGCAGTACTTC.